Sequencing of this T cell receptor (beta chain) was carried out in a study of response to subunit inactivated influenza vaccine. This clonotype was counted between two and nine times. TCRdb re-called the RT-PCR reads through MiXCR, storing one row per CDR3 protein. The sample has around 200,000 distinct CDR3 sequences; more than 10% are singletons. This CDR3 is built from 17 residues. From germline, CDR1 is SQVTM and CDR2 ANQGSEA. V lost 6 bases, J lost 6 bases, and 17 bases stayed unmatched. In addition, the sample was reused for a study of T cells expressing NK-cell markers. That paper notes: Libraries used 5'RACE template switching adding universal primer site and UMIs. It was sorted CD3+CD56-NKG2C+, CD3+CD56+NKG2C- and CD3+CD56+NKG2C+ T cells that provided the TCR beta repertoires. In five or six donors, dominant CD3+CD56+NKG2C+ clonotypes ranked among the top 10 CD8+ clonotypes.

The material was CD8+ T cells sorted from PBMCs, obtained approximately 12 days after vaccination. This TCR came from a man aged 50 or older who received an inactivated influenza vaccine. The chain links TRBV29-1 to TRBJ2-1, with 10 bases fitting TRBD1. In DNA, the CDR3 is TGCAGCGTAGAACCAACGAGGACAGGGGGTTACGGCAATGAGCAGTTCTTC. It codes for CSVEPTRTGGYGNEQFF.